This T cell receptor (beta chain) was recorded in a study of OX40 agonist ivuxolimab in advanced cancers. Background for the entire study: Ivuxolimab, which targeted the costimulatory receptor OX40 (CD134), was an agonistic, fully human IgG2 monoclonal antibody. Partial responses occurred in three dose-escalation patients: two with cutaneous melanoma and one with hepatocellular carcinoma. The purpose of peripheral TCRbeta sequencing was to test whether ivuxolimab changed TCR sequence diversity and led to clonal T-cell expansion. Intravenous ivuxolimab was administered to patients every 2 weeks at six dose levels: 0.01, 0.1, 0.3, 1.5, 3 and 10 mg/kg. Prior anti-PD-1, anti-PD-L1 or anti-CTLA-4 therapy was permitted, and about two fifths of dose-escalation patients had received checkpoint inhibitors. Among the roughly 54 dose-escalation patients, around 20 had hepatocellular carcinoma, roughly 15 melanoma, 9 renal cell carcinoma and 9 head and neck cancer. The paper reports the monotherapy dose-escalation portion (N = 52 patients) of the phase I ivuxolimab trial. In the dose-escalation cohort, around four fifths of patients were male, and the mean age was 60 years with a range of roughly 20 to 85.

CDR1 SGHNT and CDR2 YENEEA are derived from the germline V gene. Trimming accounts for 4 bases at V and 3 bases at J, while the number of junction bases matched to no gene is 12. The CDR3 contains 16 residues, cysteine and phenylalanine counted. Of the read, only the CDR3 DNA is kept; its 48 bases are in frame from base 1. The trial excluded patients who had a history of autoimmune disease or were on systemic immunosuppression. Peripheral blood for TCR sequencing was collected from all dose cohorts at baseline, on cycle 4 day 1, and on cycle 7 day 1. Samples were obtained from an open-label, multicenter, first-in-human phase I dose-escalation trial of ivuxolimab. Adults with locally advanced or metastatic head and neck squamous cell, hepatocellular, melanoma or renal cell carcinoma were enrolled in the trial. CD4+ and CD8+ T cells were sorted separately from peripheral blood before TCR sequencing.

In the case of this clone: It has no known antigen specificity. No per-base quality is available; no much larger clone lies one base away.

General findings and caveats noted by the study authors: Clonal expansion of both CD4+ and CD8+ blood T cells was observed from baseline to week 6 at doses 0.1 to 3.0 mg/kg. On average, CD8+ T cells showed more expanded clones than CD4+ T cells after ivuxolimab. The antigen specificity of the peripheral T cells that underwent clonal expansion was not determined. Low levels of normalized T-cell clonal expansion were also shown by some nonresponding patients. In the 0.1-3.0 mg/kg groups, partial responders were among the patients with the lowest normalized peripheral clonal expansion, particularly in CD8+ T cells.

Genomic DNA was isolated from the sorted cells so that the TCRbeta CDR3 region could be sequenced. TCRbeta CDR3 regions were sequenced using the immunoSEQ Assay. TCRdb took this table from immuneACCESS and kept in-frame rearrangements with V and J called. Such tables lack part of the clones; where checked against another copy, unresolved V genes explain under half of the gap, and the rest is unexplained. The sample table holds 18,000 or so clones, of which approximately 72% were seen once. The leading ten clones occupy 24% of the sample. The sequences come from CD4+ or CD8+ T cells sorted from blood, collected in a trial of the OX40 agonist ivuxolimab. The sequence was collected from an adult with an advanced solid tumor such as melanoma, head and neck, liver or kidney cancer. Recombination linked TRBV11-3 to TRBJ2-7; 7 junctional bases match TRBD1. The bases read TGTGCCAGCAGCTCCTACTCGGGACAGTTTAGCTACGAGCAGTACTTC. This encodes CASSSYSGQFSYEQYF.